This T cell receptor beta chain was sequenced in a study of T cell responses to AZD1222 COVID-19 vaccine. Findings and limits, study-wide: In a largely white British group with more females than males, clonal diversity was possibly underestimated. Samples come after the peak T cell response, not at day 14. Two AZD1222 doses significantly raised spike-specific TCR breadth and depth over controls.

Produced via immunoSEQ multiplex PCR; TCRdb's table is partial and in-frame only. Seen here are some 150,000 clones, over 75% observed once, and the top ten hold approximately 3%. Details on this clone: Its antigen is unknown.

The CDR3 covers 15 residues. The chain carries TRBV21-1 and TRBJ2-6; the table's D call of TRBD1 was not tested on the DNA. TRBV21-1 is a pseudogene segment. The TCR sequence derives from an adult who received the AZD1222 COVID-19 vaccine. The sequencing used peripheral blood, collected 28 days after the second AZD1222 dose. The CDR3 coding sequence is TGTGCCATACCCACAGGCATCTCTGGGGCCAACGTCCTGACTTTC. As protein: CAIPTGISGANVLTF.